The 24 T cell receptor beta chains below all came from one sample that was sequenced in a study of response to subunit inactivated influenza vaccine. In TCRdb, the RT-PCR reads were re-called with MiXCR into one record per CDR3 protein. Found here are about 500,000 distinct CDR3 sequences, about 17% of them singletons; the top ten hold less than 4%. The sequences come from CD4+ T cells sorted from PBMCs, collected roughly 24 months after vaccination. These receptors all stem from a man aged 50 to 69 who received an inactivated influenza vaccine.

Comments on this clonotype: An end of the junction differs from the germline gene, which may be a read error. V is TRBV10-3 and J is TRBJ1-1; D is unclear. The CDR3 extends over 14 amino acids. Per germline, CDR1 ENHRY and CDR2 SYGVKD. CDR3 amino acids: CAISESTANPEAFF. CDR3 sequence (DNA): TGTGCCATCAGTGAGTCCACCGCGAACCCTGAAGCTTTCTTT.

This clonotype was observed a few times. The genes are TRBV7-2 and TRBJ2-7; 7 bases are a match to TRBD2. Per the germline V gene, CDR1 is SGHTA and CDR2 is FQGNSA. The CDR3 length is 14 residues. J gave up 4 bases and V 4 bases, and 7 bases lay outside the gene matches. The CDR3 reads CASSSSLGLYEQYF. The CDR3 DNA reads as TGTGCCAGCAGCTCATCCCTGGGACTATACGAGCAGTACTTC.

The chain recombines TRBV30 with TRBJ2-2; 7 bases line up with TRBD2. V was clipped by 4 bases and J by 0 bases; unmatched bases: 2. Germline CDR1 is GTSNPN and CDR2 is SVGIG (reference sequence). The CDR3 loop spans 14 amino acids. The CDR3 DNA follows: TGTGCCTGGATGAGCGGGACGAACACCGGGGAGCTGTTTTTT. Encoded protein: CAWMSGTNTGELFF.

The sample holds a few counts of this clonotype. The chain combines TRBV4-2 with TRBJ2-7, with D possibly TRBD2 on 6 matching bases. Germline values: CDR1 LGHNA, CDR2 YNFKEQ. This CDR3 contains 15 residues. Trimming cost V 4 bases and J 3 bases, with 16 bases left between them. For the CDR3, the DNA is TGTGCCAGCAGCCCCTCGCCGGGAGTACTCTACGAGCAGTACTTC. Protein: CASSPSPGVLYEQYF.

This clonotype showed up just a few times. The chain carries TRBV4-1 and TRBJ2-7, with 10 bases identical to TRBD1. V lost 4 bases and J lost 7; bases outside the gene matches: 10. The CDR3 is made up of 15 amino acids. Germline V CDR1 and CDR2: MGHRA, YSYEKL. CDR3 in DNA: TGCGCCAGCAGCCCGAGCGGGACAGGGGCGGAAGAGCAGTACTTC. This gives the protein CASSPSGTGAEEQYF.

This clonotype has just a few counts. This chain uses TRBV29-1 with TRBJ2-3; 7 positions match TRBD2. The junction had 7 bases not matched to a gene; V was cut back by 4 bases and J by 6 bases. This CDR3 comprises 13 residues. From germline, CDR1 is SQVTM and CDR2 ANQGSEA. CDR3 residues: CSVGRLAADTQYF. The DNA of the CDR3 is TGCAGCGTTGGACGCCTAGCGGCGGATACGCAGTATTTT.

A few counts support this clonotype. The gene calls are TRBV5-1 and TRBJ1-2, with no clear D. V was shortened by 2 bases and J by 0 bases, with 11 bases between the two germline ends. The CDR3 extends over 15 amino acids. Germline assignment: CDR1 SGHRS and CDR2 YFSETQ. The CDR3 region is CASSLLGESNYGYTF. The CDR3 DNA is TGCGCCAGCAGCTTACTCGGGGAGTCTAACTATGGCTACACCTTC.

Regarding this clonotype: This may be a read error, as it is one base from a much larger clone. The gene calls are TRBV27 and TRBJ2-1; D is ambiguous. The CDR3 length is 11 residues. The germline V gene encodes CDR1 MNHEY and CDR2 SMNVEV (reference sequence). CDR3 in amino acids: CASSYHKEQFF. In DNA form, the CDR3 reads TGTGCCAGCAGTTACCACAAGGAGCAGTTCTTC.

The J gene is TRBJ2-4, the V gene TRBV5-4, with D perhaps matching TRBD1 (6 bases). From germline, CDR1 is SGHNT and CDR2 YYREEE (reference sequence). This CDR3 has 16 residues. V was cut by 0 bases and J by 6 bases, with 16 bases left in between. The CDR3: CASSLGTTGSGNIQYF. For the CDR3, the DNA is TGTGCCAGCAGCTTGGGTACCACAGGGAGTGGAAACATTCAGTACTTC.

This clonotype was observed a few times. V is TRBV12-3 or TRBV12-4 and J is TRBJ2-7; 9 positions agree with TRBD1. The length of the CDR3 is 19 residues. V shed 5 bases, J shed 3 bases, and the junction held 20 bases outside the gene matches. CDR3 loop: CASSKTGGRAPNFGYEQYF. For the CDR3, the DNA is TGTGCCAGCAGTAAAACAGGGGGCAGGGCACCCAATTTCGGCTACGAGCAGTACTTC.

This clonotype was found many times. V gene TRBV12-3 or TRBV12-4 combines with J gene TRBJ1-5; TRBD1 matches 9 bases. This CDR3 comprises 14 residues. J gave up 2 bases and V 4 bases, and 0 bases lay outside the gene matches. CDR3 nucleotide sequence: TGTGCCAGCAGTTGGACAGGGGGCAATCAGCCCCAGCATTTT. It codes for CASSWTGGNQPQHF.

This clonotype appeared a few times. The rearrangement links TRBV12-3 or TRBV12-4 to TRBJ1-2, with 7 bases that match TRBD1. The ends lost 7 bases at V and 7 bases at J; junction bases unmatched: 9. The CDR3 is made up of 13 amino acids. This CDR3 is CASNDGQALGYTF. In nucleotides, the CDR3 is TGTGCCAGCAATGACGGACAGGCACTTGGCTACACCTTC.

This clonotype was recorded a few times. DNA for the CDR3: TGTGCCAGCAGTTTGAGGAGGGGCCAGCCCCAGCATTTT. Encoded protein: CASSLRRGQPQHF. V is TRBV27 and J is TRBJ1-5; perhaps TRBD1 as D (5 bases). The V gene's germline CDR1 is MNHEY and CDR2 SMNVEV (reference sequence). This CDR3 spans 13 amino acids. Trimming took 3 bases from V and 7 from J, leaving 10 bases between them.

This clonotype was detected many times. The chain couples TRBV5-1 to TRBJ2-1, with a tentative D call TRBD2 (6 bases). There are 16 residues in the CDR3. Trimming took 0 bases from V and 0 from J, leaving 10 bases between them. Germline loops: CDR1 SGHRS, CDR2 YFSETQ. CDR3 amino acids: CASSLERAGSYNEQFF. CDR3 in DNA: TGCGCCAGCAGCTTGGAGCGGGCAGGCTCCTACAATGAGCAGTTCTTC.

This clonotype has just a few counts. The chain is built from TRBV28 and TRBJ1-5; no firm D call. Germline lookup yields CDR1 MDHEN and CDR2 SYDVKM. CDR3 size: 16 residues. Trimming shortened V by 3 bases and J by 0 bases, and 12 bases separated the two germline ends. As DNA, the CDR3 is TGTGCCAGCAGTTTTGGCGGGAGTCGTAGCAATCAGCCCCAGCATTTT. Its protein is CASSFGGSRSNQPQHF.

The table lists this clonotype with a few counts. The chain uses TRBV28 and TRBJ2-2; D unresolved. CDR3 size: 15 residues. V was pared by 5 bases and J by 6 bases, with 16 bases between. The germline V gene encodes CDR1 MDHEN and CDR2 SYDVKM. Here the CDR3 DNA reads TGTGCCAGCAGTGCCGGGTCATTAGGCTCCGGGGAGCTGTTTTTT. As protein: CASSAGSLGSGELFF.

This clonotype was found a few times. CDR3 in DNA: TGTGCCAGCAGCCGAGATCCGACAGGGGACCACGAGCAGTACTTC. It yields the protein CASSRDPTGDHEQYF. The V and J genes are TRBV7-6 and TRBJ2-7, with 8 positions matching TRBD1. Per the germline V gene, CDR1 is SGHVS and CDR2 is FNYEAQ. This CDR3 has 15 amino acids. The J segment lost 5 bases and the V segment lost 5 bases, leaving 11 bases of the junction unmatched.

The chain joins TRBV20-1 to TRBJ1-5, with D perhaps matching TRBD1 (6 bases). The CDR3 is made up of 13 amino acids. The V end was cut by 3 bases, the J end by 3 bases, with 9 bases between. Germline CDR1 DFQATT, CDR2 SNEGSKA (reference sequence). The CDR3 spells CSARDSFNQPQHF. The DNA of the CDR3 is TGCAGTGCTAGGGACAGTTTCAATCAGCCCCAGCATTTT.

This clonotype was found a few times. The V call is TRBV20-1, the J call TRBJ2-3, with D uncertain. In germline, CDR1 is DFQATT, CDR2 SNEGSKA (reference sequence). The length of the CDR3 is 15 residues. Trimming cost V 0 bases and J 5 bases, with 15 bases left between them. For the CDR3, the DNA is TGCAGTGCTAGAGATCGCTCGCCCAACAAAGATACGCAGTATTTT. Residues: CSARDRSPNKDTQYF.

A single count supports this clonotype. The CDR3 coding sequence is TGTGCCAGCAGCCAAGCGACAGGCGTAGCCTATGGCTACACCTTC. Amino acids: CASSQATGVAYGYTF. The chain uses TRBV3-1 and TRBJ1-2, with a tentative D call TRBD1 (6 bases). V lost 1 base and J 4 bases, leaving 13 bases between the germline ends. The CDR3 consists of 15 residues. Germline CDR1 LGHDT, CDR2 YNNKEL (reference sequence).

The J gene is TRBJ2-7, the V gene TRBV4-1, with D possibly matching TRBD1 (5 bases). The CDR3 extends over 14 amino acids. Germline V gene data show CDR1 as MGHRA and CDR2 as YSYEKL. V lost 5 bases and J 2 bases, leaving 13 bases between the germline ends. DNA for the CDR3: TGCGCCAGCAGCTCAGGGAAAGGTCCCTACGAGCAGTACTTC. It translates to CASSSGKGPYEQYF.

This clonotype came up many times. The chain has TRBV20-1 and TRBJ2-7; 9 positions match TRBD2. The CDR3 covers 14 residues. Germline V lookup: CDR1 DFQATT, CDR2 SNEGSKA (reference sequence). Trimming cost V 4 bases and J 4 bases; bases outside gene matches: 8. CDR3 DNA sequence: TGCAGTGCTACATCATCTAGCGGGATTTACGAGCAGTACTTC. It yields the protein CSATSSSGIYEQYF.

This clonotype was seen ten or more times. J is TRBJ2-3 and V is TRBV29-1; either TRBD1 or TRBD2 may fit D (6 bases each). CDR1 and CDR2 from the germline V gene are SQVTM and ANQGSEA. CDR3 size: 14 residues. Trimming cost V 2 bases and J 2 bases, with 11 bases left between them. As DNA, the CDR3 is TGCAGCGTTGAAAGGGGGGCAGTCACAGATACGCAGTATTTT. Residues: CSVERGAVTDTQYF.

This clonotype was seen more than once but under ten times. The CDR3 DNA sequence: TGTGCCAGTGGGAGGGGCACAGATACGCAGTATTTT. Translating it yields CASGRGTDTQYF. V and J are TRBV28 and TRBJ2-3; 7 nucleotides align to TRBD2. After removal of 9 bases from V and 1 base from J, the junction contained 1 base not matched to a gene. The CDR3 spans 12 residues. CDR1 MDHEN and CDR2 SYDVKM come from the germline V gene.